This T cell receptor (beta chain) was sequenced for a study of CD8 T cells in ankylosing spondylitis (dated by TCRdb to about 2017). Background for the entire study: T cell receptor beta repertoires were profiled in healthy donors and ankylosing spondylitis patients so that disease-linked TCR variants could be found. In total, the full study cohort was made up of some 110 healthy donors and 25 ankylosing spondylitis patients. Peripheral blood samples were taken, and synovial fluid was additionally collected from ankylosing spondylitis patients.

This clonotype was seen at least ten times. What this receptor recognizes is not known. No much larger clone exists at a distance of one base, and base qualities are not known. The listed sequencing device is Illumina HiSeq 2500. TCR beta libraries were prepared by quantitative 5'-RACE with molecular barcodes. Processing in the source paper ran as follows. Disease-linked TCR variants were identified with a new computational method built on a probabilistic model of VDJ rearrangement. The public reads were quality trimmed at Q25 with fastp and then assembled into clones with MiXCR by TCRdb, keeping productive beta chains. A single entry per CDR3 protein holds the most common genes and DNA from its merged rows. TCRdb's processing, not the authors' own work, is the source of the V and J calls. The sample table records 240,000 or so distinct CDR3 sequences; roughly 8.6% of these occur just once. The ten largest clonotypes hold 6.8% of the sample.

The CDR3 measures 14 amino acids from cysteine to phenylalanine. The only DNA kept is the CDR3, 42 bases in frame from the first base. V is pruned by 5 bases and J by 5 bases, leaving 6 bases of the junction without a gene match. Study-wide conclusions, independent of this receptor: The disease-linked clones were reported to be significantly enriched in matched synovial fluid samples from ankylosing spondylitis patients. A TCR beta motif made up of roughly eight highly homologous amino acid variants appeared to be characteristic of blood from ankylosing spondylitis patients. The disease-linked clones showed a CD8+ phenotype and occurred at relatively low frequencies in peripheral blood. Some motif variants had previously been reported in the synovial fluid and blood of reactive arthritis patients, which suggests shared mechanisms of disease initiation.

Material: blood, either unsorted or a sorted T cell fraction (not recorded which). The sequence is built from TRBV12-3 or TRBV12-4 and TRBJ2-1, and TRBD2 aligns with 7 junction nucleotides. The TCR comes from a male donor with ankylosing spondylitis or in good health (not recorded which). The sequence in DNA is TGTGCCAGCAGTCCGACTAGCCACAACAATGAGCAGTTCTTC. It is translated as CASSPTSHNNEQFF.